This T cell receptor (beta chain) was obtained from a study of CD8 T cells in Susac syndrome. From germline, CDR1 is GTSNPN and CDR2 SVGIG (reference sequence). This CDR3 has 13 residues. V gave up 0 bases and J gave up 7 bases, with 7 bases separating them. Random hexamers were used to reverse transcribe an amount of about 0.45 to 1 ug RNA. A multiplex approach, immunoSEQ multiplex PCR, amplified TCR beta CDR3 across 54 Vbeta and 13 Jbeta. One entry per CDR3 protein results from TCRdb running MiXCR on the immunoSEQ multiplex PCR reads. Found here are some 96,000 distinct CDR3 sequences, over 90% of them singletons; the top ten hold about 0.28%. Sequencing of TCR beta was performed on blood CD8+ T cells and on blood CD4+ T cells. The patients with Susac syndrome satisfied recently defined diagnostic criteria for either definite or probable disease.

The chain carries TRBV30 and TRBJ1-6, with D unresolved. This clonotype was sampled from a human donor with Susac syndrome. The sequenced material came from CD4+ T cells from PBMCs. The DNA for the CDR3 is TGTGCCTGGAGTGTGGGTGACAATTCACCCCTCCACTTT. Encoded protein: CAWSVGDNSPLHF.